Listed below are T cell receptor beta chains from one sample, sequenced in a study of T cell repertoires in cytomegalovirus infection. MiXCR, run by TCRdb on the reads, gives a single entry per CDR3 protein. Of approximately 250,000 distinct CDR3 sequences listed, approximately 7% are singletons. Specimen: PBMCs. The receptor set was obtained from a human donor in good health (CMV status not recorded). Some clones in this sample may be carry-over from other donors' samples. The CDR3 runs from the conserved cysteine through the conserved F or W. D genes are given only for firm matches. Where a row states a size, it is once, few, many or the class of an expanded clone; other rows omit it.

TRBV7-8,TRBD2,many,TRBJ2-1,TGTGCCAGCAGCTCTTACCGGATAGCGGGGGGCTGGTACAATGAGCAGTTCTTC,CASSSYRIAGGWYNEQFF
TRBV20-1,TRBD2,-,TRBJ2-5,TGCAGTGCCACACTAGCGGGGGGGCGAAAGACCCAGTACTTC,CSATLAGGRKTQYF
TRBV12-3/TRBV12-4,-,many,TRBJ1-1,TGTGCCAGCAGCAAACAGGGGAACACTGAAGCTTTCTTT,CASSKQGNTEAFF
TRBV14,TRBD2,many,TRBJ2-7,TGTGCCAGCAGCCAAGATGTGACTAGCGGGTACTCCTACGAGCAGTACTTC,CASSQDVTSGYSYEQYF
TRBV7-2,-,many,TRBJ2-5,TGTGCCAGCAGCTTAGGTCTTGAAGAGACCCAGTACTTC,CASSLGLEETQYF
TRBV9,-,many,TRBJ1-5,TGTGCCAGCAGCGTCTTATCGGGAGATCAGCCCCAGCATTTT,CASSVLSGDQPQHF
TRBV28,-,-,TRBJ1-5,TGTGCCAGCACTAAAACACGCAATCAGCCCCAGCATTTT,CASTKTRNQPQHF
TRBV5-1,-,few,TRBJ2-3,TGCGCCAGCAGCTTTGGGACCAGAGCAGATACGCAGTATTTT,CASSFGTRADTQYF
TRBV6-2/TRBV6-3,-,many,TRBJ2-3,TGTGCCAGCAGAACTAACACAGATACGCAGTATTTT,CASRTNTDTQYF
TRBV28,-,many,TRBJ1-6,TGTGCCAGCAGAGGGGGAGGGGATTCACCCCTCCACTTT,CASRGGGDSPLHF
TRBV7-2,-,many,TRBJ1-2,TGTGCCAGCAGCTTACAGGGACGCTATGGCTACACCTTC,CASSLQGRYGYTF
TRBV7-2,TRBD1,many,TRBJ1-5,TGTGCCAGCAGCTCACAGGGGGCGAGCAATCAGCCCCAGCATTTT,CASSSQGASNQPQHF
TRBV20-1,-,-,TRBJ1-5,TGCAGTGCCATCGCGGGACTTAATAGCAATCAGCCCCAGCATTTT,CSAIAGLNSNQPQHF
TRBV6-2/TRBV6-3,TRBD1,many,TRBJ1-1,TGTGCCAGCAGTTATTATGGACAGGCCGAAGCTTTCTTT,CASSYYGQAEAFF
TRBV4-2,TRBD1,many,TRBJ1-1,TGTGCCAGCAGCCAAGCACAGGGGGTGAACACTGAAGCTTTCTTT,CASSQAQGVNTEAFF
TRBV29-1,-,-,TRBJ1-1,TGCAGCGTTGACCGGACCAGCAATGAAGCTTTCTTT,CSVDRTSNEAFF
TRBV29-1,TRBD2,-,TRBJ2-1,TGCAGCGGGGGGAGGGTAAACAATGAGCAGTTCTTC,CSGGRVNNEQFF
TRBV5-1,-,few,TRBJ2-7,TGCGCCAGCAGCCTGGGGGACGGCGGTGTAGACTACGAGCAGTACTTC,CASSLGDGGVDYEQYF
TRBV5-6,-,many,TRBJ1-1,TGTGCCAGCAGCTTGAAGGGGACGGGCACTGAAGCTTTCTTT,CASSLKGTGTEAFF
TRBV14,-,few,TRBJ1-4,TGTGCCAGCAGCCTACACCGCCCCGGACACTTTACGGAAAAACTGTTTTTT,CASSLHRPGHFTEKLFF
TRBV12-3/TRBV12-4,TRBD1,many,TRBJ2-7,TGTGCCAGCAGTTACCCGGGACAGGGGCCCTACGAGCAGTACTTC,CASSYPGQGPYEQYF
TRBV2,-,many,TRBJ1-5,TGTGCCAGCAGTGGGGACGGGAGCCGCTATAGCAATCAGCCCCAGCATTTT,CASSGDGSRYSNQPQHF
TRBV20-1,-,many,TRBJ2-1,TGCAGTGCTAGAGATCAGTCCGATTACAATGAGCAGTTCTTC,CSARDQSDYNEQFF
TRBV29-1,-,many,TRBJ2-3,TGCAGCGTTCCCAGCGTTAGCACAGATACGCAGTATTTT,CSVPSVSTDTQYF
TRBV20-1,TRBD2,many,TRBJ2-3,TGCAGCGCCCCAAAAGAGGGTGCGGGGGGGACAGATACGCAGTATTTT,CSAPKEGAGGTDTQYF
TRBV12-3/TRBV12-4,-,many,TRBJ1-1,TGTGCCAGCAGCGGGGCAGGGAGAGGAACTGAAGCTTTCTTT,CASSGAGRGTEAFF
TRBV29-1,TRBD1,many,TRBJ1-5,TGCAGCGTTGCCCAGGGGGGCAATCAGCCCCAGCATTTT,CSVAQGGNQPQHF
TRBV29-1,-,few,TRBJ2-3,TGCAGCATTAACCCGGGATCAGATACGCAGTATTTT,CSINPGSDTQYF
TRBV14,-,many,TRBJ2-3,TGTGCCAGCAGCCAAGATCGGGGGGCTCGCACAGATACGCAGTATTTT,CASSQDRGARTDTQYF
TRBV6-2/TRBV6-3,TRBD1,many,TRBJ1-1,TGTGCCAGCAGTTATAACACAGGGGGCGCGAACACTGAAGCTTTCTTT,CASSYNTGGANTEAFF
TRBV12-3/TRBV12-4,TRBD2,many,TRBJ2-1,TGTGCCAGCACCCCCTTCCGGGGGGGGGGCCCCTACAATGAGCAGTTCTTC,CASTPFRGGGPYNEQFF
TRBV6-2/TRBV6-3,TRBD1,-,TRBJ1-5,TGTGCCAGCACCCCGGGACAGGTTGATCAGCCCCAGCATTTT,CASTPGQVDQPQHF
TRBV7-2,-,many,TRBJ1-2,TGTGCCAGCAGCTTAGCGTCGAGCGGTGGCTACACCTTC,CASSLASSGGYTF
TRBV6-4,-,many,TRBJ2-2,TGTGCCCCAAAGGGTCCCGGGGAGCTGTTTTTT,CAPKGPGELFF
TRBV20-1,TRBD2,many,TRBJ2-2,TGCAGTGCTAGTAGCGGGGGGACCCACACCGGGGAGCTGTTTTTT,CSASSGGTHTGELFF
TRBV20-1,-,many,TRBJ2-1,TGCAGTGCTAGTGCTTTAACAGGGATGGACAATGAGCAGTTCTTC,CSASALTGMDNEQFF
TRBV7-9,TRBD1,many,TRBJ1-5,TGTGCCAGCAGCTCGGACAGGACTCTAAATCAGCCCCAGCATTTT,CASSSDRTLNQPQHF
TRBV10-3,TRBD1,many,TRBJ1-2,TGTGCCATCGGGTGGCTCGGGGGACAGAGACCCTATGGCTACACCTTC,CAIGWLGGQRPYGYTF
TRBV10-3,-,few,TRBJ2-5,TGTGCCATCAGTGAAGGGGGTGCAGAGACCCAGTACTTC,CAISEGGAETQYF
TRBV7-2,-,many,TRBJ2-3,TGTGCCAGCAGCTTAGATTTCGCAGGGGCTTTCGCAGATACGCAGTATTTT,CASSLDFAGAFADTQYF
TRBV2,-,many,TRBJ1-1,TGTGCCAGCAGTGAAGAAGGGGTGAACACTGAAGCTTTCTTT,CASSEEGVNTEAFF
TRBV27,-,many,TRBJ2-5,TGTGCCAGCAGTCCATGGGGGGGCCACCAAGAGACCCAGTACTTC,CASSPWGGHQETQYF
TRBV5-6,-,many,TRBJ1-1,TGTGCCAGCAGCTTGCTGGGAACAGGGTCTGAAGCTTTCTTT,CASSLLGTGSEAFF
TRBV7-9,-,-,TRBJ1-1,TGTGCCAGCAGCACGACGGAGGGGTACACTGAAGCTTTCTTT,CASSTTEGYTEAFF
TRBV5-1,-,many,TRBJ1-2,TGCGCCAGCAGCTTGGGTTCCGGGGCAGATGGCTACACCTTC,CASSLGSGADGYTF
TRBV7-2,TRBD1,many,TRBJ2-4,TGTGCCAGCAACCGGGACAGGGGGCTTGTAAACATTCAGTACTTC,CASNRDRGLVNIQYF